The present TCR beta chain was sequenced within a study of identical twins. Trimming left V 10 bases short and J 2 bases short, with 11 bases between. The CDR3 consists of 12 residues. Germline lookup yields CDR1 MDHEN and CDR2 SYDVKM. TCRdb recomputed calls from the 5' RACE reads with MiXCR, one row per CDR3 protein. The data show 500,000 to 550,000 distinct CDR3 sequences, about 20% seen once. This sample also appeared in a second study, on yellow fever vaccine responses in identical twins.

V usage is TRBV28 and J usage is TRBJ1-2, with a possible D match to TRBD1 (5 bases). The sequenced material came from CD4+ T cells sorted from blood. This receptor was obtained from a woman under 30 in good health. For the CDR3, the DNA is TGTGCCATTAAGCAGGGCAACTATGGCTACACCTTC. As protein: CAIKQGNYGYTF.